Below are 13 T cell receptor beta chains sequenced from a single sample in a study of beta chain features in type 1 diabetes. Study findings and constraints: Type 1 diabetes patients had moderately but significantly shorter TCRB CDR3s in all four CD4+ subsets.

Reverse transcribing all isolated RNA meant expressed TCRB transcripts were sequenced. Here immunoSEQ multiplex PCR was the method, and the copy in TCRdb shows in-frame clones only, minus some. The table has approximately 250,000 clones, 16% seen once. Antigens of these TCRs are unknown. The sample consisted of naive CD4+ T cells from blood. These receptors all come from a man aged 25-40 years with type 1 diabetes.

This chain uses TRBV29-1 with TRBJ2-5; 8 bases fit TRBD2. V shed 5 bases, J shed 0 bases, and the junction held 5 bases outside the gene matches. The CDR3 is made up of 14 amino acids. The germline CDR1 and CDR2 sequences are SQVTM and ANQGSEA. CDR3 DNA: TGCAGCGTTCGATTACTAGCGGACCAAGAGACCCAGTACTTC. Its translation is CSVRLLADQETQYF.

This clone showed up just a few times. The chain recombines TRBV9 with TRBJ1-1; D not resolved. The length of the CDR3 is 13 residues. Germline V CDR1 and CDR2: SGDLS, YYNGEE. Trimming took 2 bases from V and 0 from J, leaving 5 bases between them. CDR3 region: CASSVQMNTEAFF. The CDR3 region has the DNA TGTGCCAGCAGCGTCCAAATGAACACTGAAGCTTTCTTT.

This chain uses TRBV27 with TRBJ2-4, with TRBD2 as a possible D gene (5 bases). With 5 bases removed from V and 0 bases from J, the gap between germline ends came to 14 bases. The CDR3 is made up of 16 amino acids. Germline V gene sequence: CDR1 MNHEY, CDR2 SMNVEV (reference sequence). CDR3 sequence reads: CASSPSYRGAKNIQYF. CDR3 sequence (DNA): TGTGCCAGCAGTCCCTCGTATCGGGGAGCCAAAAACATTCAGTACTTC.

This clone was detected only a few times. The chain employs TRBV28 and TRBJ2-7; D is unresolved. The germline V gene encodes CDR1 MDHEN and CDR2 SYDVKM. Trimming cost V 2 bases and J 7 bases, with 6 bases left between them. This CDR3 region has 11 residues. CDR3 in DNA: TGTGCCAGCAGTTTACTGACTGAGCAGTACTTC. This encodes CASSLLTEQYF.

This clone was counted a few times. CDR3 loop: CASSLTVGYEAFF. The CDR3 DNA reads as TGTGCCAGCAGTTTAACCGTCGGATATGAAGCTTTCTTT. The chain has TRBV27 and TRBJ1-1; D is unclear. The CDR3 has 13 residues. V was shortened by 2 bases and J by 7 bases, with 11 bases between the two germline ends. Germline V gene sequence: CDR1 MNHEY, CDR2 SMNVEV (reference sequence).

This clone has more than one count but fewer than ten. The genes are TRBV6-5 and TRBJ2-3, with 9 bases aligning to TRBD1. J lost 2 bases, V lost 2 bases, and 2 bases had no gene match. The CDR3 loop spans 15 amino acids. Germline V gene lookup returns CDR1 MNHEY and CDR2 SVGAGI. CDR3 bases: TGTGCCAGCAGTTACGAACAGGGGGCCACAGATACGCAGTATTTT. Amino acid sequence: CASSYEQGATDTQYF.

This clone was counted a few times. The rearrangement links TRBV18 to TRBJ2-3; the D is unclear. V shed 4 bases and J shed 1 base, with 18 bases lying between them. The length of the CDR3 is 17 residues. Germline-derived CDR1 and CDR2 are KGHSH and LQKENI. CDR3 nucleotides: TGTGCCAGCTCACTTACCACATCCTCCGGAGGCACAGATACGCAGTATTTT. This codes for CASSLTTSSGGTDTQYF.

The rearrangement joins TRBV30 to TRBJ2-4, with 8 positions matching TRBD1. The CDR3 is 14 amino acids. J was trimmed by 2 bases and V by 4 bases; bases with no gene match: 4. Germline V lookup: CDR1 GTSNPN, CDR2 SVGIG (reference sequence). The CDR3 spells CAWIGQGTKNIQYF. The CDR3 DNA reads TGTGCCTGGATTGGACAGGGAACCAAAAACATTCAGTACTTC.

This chain joins TRBV20-1 and TRBJ2-7; D remains ambiguous. Looked up from germline, CDR1 is DFQATT and CDR2 is SNEGSKA (reference sequence). V shed 6 bases and J shed 10 bases, with 13 bases lying between them. The CDR3 is 10 amino acids. The DNA for the CDR3 is TGCAGTGCCTCTCCGGGCACCCAGTACTTC. Its protein product is CSASPGTQYF.

A few counts support this clone. This chain uses TRBV9 with TRBJ2-3; D is uncertain. The CDR3 totals 14 residues. Trimming pared 4 bases from V and 0 bases from J, leaving 9 bases between. CDR1 SGDLS and CDR2 YYNGEE come from the germline V gene. The CDR3 sequence: CASSSSPSTDTQYF. CDR3 coding DNA: TGTGCCAGCAGCTCCAGCCCGAGCACAGATACGCAGTATTTT.

The chain is built from TRBV4-2 and TRBJ2-1, with 7 bases fitting TRBD2. The CDR3 extends over 17 amino acids. Trimming at V came to 1 base and at J to 0 bases, leaving 6 bases not matched to a gene. Germline CDR1 LGHNA, CDR2 YNFKEQ. CDR3 amino acids: CASSQGGAGSSYNEQFF. In DNA form, the CDR3 reads TGTGCCAGCAGCCAAGGGGGAGCGGGAAGCTCCTACAATGAGCAGTTCTTC.

This clone was picked up a small number of times. The chain carries TRBV30 and TRBJ2-7; the D is unclear. V was trimmed by 3 bases and J by 3 bases, leaving 12 bases between them. CDR3 length equals 13 residues. The germline gives CDR1 GTSNPN, CDR2 SVGIG (reference sequence). The CDR3 DNA sequence: TGTGCCTGGAGCTCACAGTTTCTCTACGAGCAGTACTTC. The encoded protein is CAWSSQFLYEQYF.

The rearrangement joins TRBV30 to TRBJ2-2, with a weak D call TRBD2 (6 bases). Germline lookup yields CDR1 GTSNPN and CDR2 SVGIG (reference sequence). The CDR3 is made up of 15 amino acids. Deletions cut 2 bases from V and 4 bases from J, with 14 bases between. For the CDR3, the DNA is TGTGCCTGGAGTAGGTTCGACGGGGGCACCGGGGAGCTGTTTTTT. Its translation is CAWSRFDGGTGELFF.